The sequence of this T cell receptor (beta chain) was determined in a study of cytomegalovirus exposure and HLA in healthy donors. About the research overall: A preliminary data release comprised approximately 85 million unique TCRs obtained from HLA-typed donors.

It was with 60 Vbeta and 13 Jbeta primers that the PCR ran. The method was immunoSEQ multiplex PCR; TCRdb's version includes in-frame clones alone and lacks a portion of them. The sample includes approximately 280,000 clones, roughly 88% of them seen just once. V was pared by 7 bases and J by 5 bases, with 17 bases between. CDR3 length: 14 amino acids. CDR1 and CDR2 from the germline V gene are MNHEY and SMNVEV (reference sequence). The specimen sequenced was PBMCs. The TCR sequence derives from a man aged 35-49 years in good health and CMV-seropositive. This chain connects TRBV27 to TRBJ2-5; D is possibly TRBD2 (6 bases). The CDR3 DNA follows: TGTGCCAGCACCGAAATTCCTGGGGGGGAGACCCAGTACTTC. Its protein product is CASTEIPGGETQYF.